The 28 T cell receptor beta chains listed next were all sequenced from one sample in a study of patients and donors after allogeneic stem cell transplantation. A single record per CDR3 protein comes from TCRdb applying MiXCR to the RT-PCR reads. The sample lists about a million distinct CDR3 sequences, about a sixth seen once, with 5% to 6.5% in the top ten. Sequencing used blood, either unsorted or a sorted T cell fraction (not recorded which). These receptors came from a human donor who was either an allogeneic HSCT recipient or a stem cell or donor lymphocyte infusion donor (not recorded which). It is not recorded whose cells these are; they may come from a transplant donor.

In its sample, this clonotype was seen a few times. The chain employs TRBV3-1 and TRBJ1-6; no reliable D call. The CDR3 sequence is 14 residues long. CDR1 and CDR2 from the germline V gene are LGHDT and YNNKEL (reference sequence). The V and J ends lost 0 bases and 7 bases respectively, with 7 bases between them. CDR3 loop: CASSQDDWNSPLHF. CDR3 nucleotides: TGTGCCAGCAGCCAAGACGACTGGAATTCACCCCTCCACTTT.

This clonotype was observed a few times. The rearrangement joins TRBV6-2 or TRBV6-3 to TRBJ2-7; 9 bases match TRBD1. Per the germline V gene, CDR1 is MNHEY and CDR2 is SVGEGT. The junction had 12 bases not matched to a gene; V was cut back by 6 bases and J by 9 bases. The CDR3 runs to 14 residues. This chain's CDR3 is CASRDGTGTFGQYF. CDR3 nucleotide sequence: TGTGCCAGCAGGGACGGGACAGGGACTTTTGGGCAGTACTTC.

This clonotype was found a few times. The V call is TRBV6-1, the J call TRBJ2-3, with 10 bases fitting TRBD2. The V gene end was trimmed by 7 bases and the J gene end by 6 bases; junction bases not matched to a gene: 10. The CDR3 contains 15 residues. Looked up from germline, CDR1 is MNHNS and CDR2 is SASEGT. The CDR3 coding sequence is TGTGCCAGCACCCAGCTAGCGGGGGCCGGGGATACGCAGTATTTT. It encodes CASTQLAGAGDTQYF.

J is TRBJ2-3 and V is TRBV21-1; the DNA was not used to check the table's D call, TRBD1. TRBV21-1 is classified as a pseudogene. The CDR3 has 18 amino acids. CDR3: CASTHRVRRLLNTDTQYF. CDR3 nucleotides: TGTGCCAGCACCCACCGGGTCCGAAGATTACTTAACACAGATACGCAGTATTTT.

DNA for the CDR3: TGCAGTGCTAGAGATGCCGACAGGGGGGACTACGAGCAGTACTTC. The encoded protein is CSARDADRGDYEQYF. The J gene is TRBJ2-7, the V gene TRBV20-1; 9 bases are a match to TRBD1. Trimming cost V 0 bases and J 3 bases; bases outside gene matches: 6. This CDR3 comprises 15 residues. CDR1 DFQATT and CDR2 SNEGSKA come from the germline V gene (reference sequence).

V usage is TRBV24-1 and J usage is TRBJ2-7; possibly TRBD1 for D (5 bases). CDR3 size: 12 residues. Germline V gives CDR1 KGHDR, CDR2 SFDVKD. The germline V and J ends were trimmed by 7 bases and 4 bases, with 10 bases remaining between them. The CDR3 is CATSYSGYEQYF. DNA of the CDR3: TGTGCCACCAGCTACTCAGGGTACGAGCAGTACTTC.

This clonotype was observed a few times. The J gene is TRBJ2-2, the V gene TRBV4-2; D is unclear. V shed 7 bases and J shed 1 base, with 10 bases lying between them. CDR3 size: 14 residues. CDR1 and CDR2 from the germline V gene are LGHNA and YNFKEQ. CDR3 protein: CASTRELNTGELFF. The CDR3 DNA follows: TGTGCCAGCACACGAGAGTTGAACACCGGGGAGCTGTTTTTT.

The chain recombines TRBV12-3 or TRBV12-4 with TRBJ1-3; D ambiguous. The germline V and J ends were trimmed by 5 bases and 15 bases, with 14 bases remaining between them. CDR3 length: 11 residues. The CDR3 DNA follows: TGTGCCAGCAGTAATCCGGGATCCTCATATTTT. This gives the protein CASSNPGSSYF.

V gene TRBV14 combines with J gene TRBJ1-1; the match to TRBD1 covers 10 bases. Trimming took 0 bases from V and 11 from J; bases not matched to a gene: 12. The CDR3 runs to 16 residues. Germline CDR1 is SGHDN and CDR2 is FVKESK. In DNA form, the CDR3 reads TGTGCCAGCAGCCAAGAACCCACTCGGGACAGGGGTGCCGCTTTCTTT. Encoded protein: CASSQEPTRDRGAAFF.

The CDR3 nucleotides are TGTGCCAGCAGCCAACCCCAGCGGGAGGGGGCCAAAAACATTCAGTACTTC. Protein product: CASSQPQREGAKNIQYF. The chain employs TRBV14 and TRBJ2-4, with 10 bases lining up with TRBD2. V was clipped by 2 bases and J by 1 base; unmatched bases: 5. The germline V gene encodes CDR1 SGHDN and CDR2 FVKESK. The CDR3 is 17 amino acids.

V and J are TRBV5-6 and TRBJ2-2; either TRBD1 or TRBD2 may supply D (5 bases each). The CDR3 sequence is 16 residues long. V was cut by 0 bases and J by 2 bases, with 11 bases left in between. Germline CDR1 and CDR2: SGHDT and YYEEEE. CDR3 sequence (DNA): TGTGCCAGCAGCTTGGGGGGACCCCTCAACACCGGGGAGCTGTTTTTT. As protein: CASSLGGPLNTGELFF.

This chain uses TRBV18 with TRBJ1-2; maybe TRBD1 (5 bases). This CDR3 region has 16 residues. V gave up 1 base and J gave up 5 bases, with 17 bases separating them. The germline V gene has CDR1 KGHSH and CDR2 LQKENI. The DNA of the CDR3 is TGTGCCAGCTCACCACAGTCTGAGGGGAAAGCGTATGGCTACACCTTC. This codes for CASSPQSEGKAYGYTF.

This clonotype was counted only a few times. The chain links TRBV29-1 to TRBJ2-1, with 9 bases matching TRBD2. The CDR3 loop spans 13 amino acids. Trimming cost V 3 bases and J 7 bases; bases outside gene matches: 4. Germline CDR1 SQVTM, CDR2 ANQGSEA. The CDR3 region is CSVDGLAKNEQFF. The DNA for the CDR3 is TGCAGCGTTGATGGACTAGCGAAAAATGAGCAGTTCTTC.

This clonotype turned up a few times. The rearrangement uses TRBV27 and TRBJ2-3; unclear D gene. The V end was cut by 3 bases, the J end by 4 bases, with 8 bases between. Germline assignment: CDR1 MNHEY and CDR2 SMNVEV (reference sequence). This CDR3 is built from 13 residues. The DNA for the CDR3 is TGTGCCAGCAGTTTGGTCTGGGCAGATACGCAGTATTTT. This translates into CASSLVWADTQYF.

The V gene is TRBV29-1, the J gene TRBJ1-1, with no clear D. Germline V gives CDR1 SQVTM, CDR2 ANQGSEA. V gave up 5 bases and J gave up 7 bases, with 11 bases separating them. The CDR3 has 11 amino acids. The CDR3 sequence: CSVRARGEAFF. The CDR3 DNA reads TGCAGCGTTCGAGCCCGGGGTGAAGCTTTCTTT.

This clonotype has more than one count but fewer than ten. J is TRBJ1-1 and V is TRBV15; 10 nucleotides agree with TRBD1. The germline CDR1 and CDR2 sequences are LNHNV and YYDKDF (reference sequence). Trimming cost V 0 bases and J 1 base; bases outside gene matches: 5. This CDR3 contains 17 residues. The CDR3 DNA follows: TGTGCCACCAGCAGAGATACAGGACAGGGGGAGAACACTGAAGCTTTCTTT. It encodes CATSRDTGQGENTEAFF.

The chain uses TRBV7-2 and TRBJ1-1, with TRBD1 identical over 8 bases. Trimming at V came to 6 bases and at J to 0 bases, leaving 9 bases not matched to a gene. This CDR3 has 16 amino acids. Germline CDR1 SGHTA, CDR2 FQGNSA. CDR3 DNA: TGTGCCAGCAGAAGACGGACAGGGAGTATGAACACTGAAGCTTTCTTT. This encodes CASRRRTGSMNTEAFF.

This clonotype was recorded only once. This chain joins TRBV6-5 and TRBJ2-3; D perhaps matches TRBD2 (5 bases). Germline assignment: CDR1 MNHEY and CDR2 SVGAGI. V was trimmed by 2 bases and J by 0 bases, leaving 21 bases between them. The CDR3 has 19 amino acids. CDR3 amino acids: CASSYPPPGVFTSTDTQYF. The CDR3 nucleotides are TGTGCCAGCAGTTACCCTCCCCCCGGGGTCTTTACTAGCACAGATACGCAGTATTTT.

The rearrangement joins TRBV7-8 to TRBJ2-1, with 13 bases matching TRBD2. CDR3 size: 16 residues. V shed 2 bases, J shed 2 bases, and the junction held 0 bases outside the gene matches. Germline CDR1 SGHVS, CDR2 FQNEAQ. CDR3 region: CASSLTSGRAYNEQFF. The CDR3 DNA sequence: TGTGCCAGCAGCTTAACTAGCGGGAGGGCCTACAATGAGCAGTTCTTC.

This clonotype has at least ten counts. V and J are TRBV10-3 and TRBJ1-1; D possibly corresponds to TRBD1 (6 bases). This CDR3 has 13 residues. V lost 7 bases to trimming and J lost 2 bases, with 11 bases between them. Per the germline V gene, CDR1 is ENHRY and CDR2 is SYGVKD. CDR3 nucleotides: TGTGCCATCACCGGGGGCGTAAACACTGAAGCTTTCTTT. Translated: CAITGGVNTEAFF.

This clonotype was counted only a few times. The chain combines TRBV9 with TRBJ2-1, with D perhaps TRBD1 (7 bases). V shed 0 bases and J shed 8 bases, with 15 bases lying between them. This CDR3 has 15 residues. Germline lookup yields CDR1 SGDLS and CDR2 YYNGEE. CDR3 sequence: CASSVEAGGLDEQFF. The CDR3 nucleotides read TGTGCCAGCAGCGTAGAAGCAGGGGGGTTGGATGAGCAGTTCTTC.

This chain uses TRBV29-1 with TRBJ1-2; 8 nucleotides agree with TRBD1. V shed 3 bases, J shed 7 bases, and the junction held 4 bases outside the gene matches. The germline gives CDR1 SQVTM, CDR2 ANQGSEA. The CDR3 sequence is 12 residues long. This CDR3 reads CSVERDRIGYTF. DNA for the CDR3: TGCAGCGTTGAGAGGGACAGGATTGGCTACACCTTC.

The chain joins TRBV6-1 to TRBJ2-2; D is undetermined. Trimming took 6 bases from V and 6 from J, leaving 20 bases between them. Germline V lookup: CDR1 MNHNS, CDR2 SASEGT. The CDR3 length is 16 residues. CDR3 coding DNA: TGTGCCAGCAGCCGGACGCGCGGCGGCTTGGCCGGGGAGCTGTTTTTT. It specifies CASSRTRGGLAGELFF.

The gene calls are TRBV27 and TRBJ2-7, with D possibly being TRBD1 or TRBD2 (5 bases each). The CDR3 contains 14 residues. The V gene's germline CDR1 is MNHEY and CDR2 SMNVEV (reference sequence). V was pared by 5 bases and J by 1 base, with 12 bases between. CDR3 sequence: CASSIGTLSYEQYF. In DNA, the CDR3 is TGTGCCAGCAGTATTGGGACGCTGTCCTACGAGCAGTACTTC.

This clonotype appeared a few times. The rearrangement joins TRBV15 to TRBJ2-2; 8 nucleotides agree with TRBD1. Trimming removed 5 bases from V and 7 bases from J; junction bases left unmatched: 12. This CDR3 has 16 amino acids. CDR1 and CDR2 from the germline V gene are LNHNV and YYDKDF (reference sequence). DNA for the CDR3: TGTGCCACCAGCCTCCGGAAGGACAGGGCAGTCGGGGAGCTGTTTTTT. Translated: CATSLRKDRAVGELFF.

This clonotype was counted only a few times. The chain employs TRBV21-1 and TRBJ1-2. TRBV21-1 is annotated as a pseudogene. This CDR3 has 18 amino acids. The DNA of the CDR3 is TGTGCCAGCAGCAAAGAGAACGGGGCCCCGTATTTATTCTATGGCTACACCTTC. Residues: CASSKENGAPYLFYGYTF.

This sequence joins TRBV20-1 and TRBJ2-2; D is unclear. Germline V gene lookup returns CDR1 DFQATT and CDR2 SNEGSKA (reference sequence). V gave up 3 bases and J gave up 4 bases, with 9 bases separating them. The length of the CDR3 is 13 residues. The CDR3 coding sequence is TGCAGTGCTAGGGGTGCACTCACCGGGGAGCTGTTTTTT. This sequence encodes CSARGALTGELFF.

This clonotype was seen a few times. The V gene is TRBV6-1, the J gene TRBJ1-3; D gene unclear. V was cut by 7 bases and J by 2 bases, with 12 bases left in between. The CDR3 extends over 14 amino acids. Germline-derived CDR1 and CDR2 are MNHNS and SASEGT. The CDR3 nucleotides read TGTGCCAGCATGAGGGCGCCGACTGGAAACACCATATATTTT. Its translation: CASMRAPTGNTIYF.